The 14 T cell receptor beta chains below all came from one sample that was sequenced in a study of blood T cell repertoires in COVID-19. Profiled with immunoSEQ multiplex PCR; TCRdb holds only in-frame clones, not every one. The sample lists about 240,000 clones, more than 85% seen once, with more than 3.5% in the top ten. The sequencing input was PBMCs or T cells enriched from blood (not recorded which). Receptors were obtained from a woman in her twenties or thirties who had recovered from COVID-19.

This clone was detected only a few times. The chain has TRBV4-1 and TRBJ1-6, with D possibly TRBD1 on 5 matching bases. With 4 bases removed from V and 5 bases from J, the gap between germline ends came to 15 bases. Per the germline V gene, CDR1 is MGHRA and CDR2 is YSYEKL. CDR3 length equals 16 residues. This CDR3 reads CASSRTGVGDNSPLHF. CDR3 DNA sequence: TGCGCCAGCAGCCGCACCGGCGTAGGGGATAATTCACCCCTCCACTTT.

The V gene is TRBV10-3, the J gene TRBJ1-6; 7 bases are a match to TRBD1. The CDR3 has 12 amino acids. Germline CDR1 is ENHRY and CDR2 is SYGVKD. V dropped 10 bases and J dropped 7; count of bases not matched to a gene: 4. The CDR3, as DNA: TGTGCCACCTGGGACAGCAATTCACCCCTCCACTTT. Residues: CATWDSNSPLHF.

The CDR3 protein is CAWSTGQGPEQYF. The CDR3, as DNA: TGTGCCTGGAGTACGGGACAGGGACCCGAGCAGTACTTC. The chain couples TRBV30 to TRBJ2-7; 9 bases are a match to TRBD1. In germline, CDR1 is GTSNPN, CDR2 SVGIG (reference sequence). The CDR3 loop spans 13 amino acids. J gave up 6 bases and V 2 bases, and 5 bases lay outside the gene matches.

This clone was recorded only once. The genes are TRBV19 and TRBJ2-7, with 7 bases fitting TRBD2. Germline trimming cut 3 bases from V and 2 bases from J; bases unmatched to any gene: 7. CDR3 size: 15 residues. Germline CDR1 LNHDA, CDR2 SQIVND (reference sequence). The CDR3 sequence: CASSILASGPYEQYF. CDR3 sequence (DNA): TGTGCCAGTAGTATTCTGGCTAGCGGACCCTACGAGCAGTACTTC.

The V and J genes are TRBV19 and TRBJ1-6; 9 positions agree with TRBD1. Trimming cost V 5 bases and J 8 bases; bases outside gene matches: 7. CDR3 length: 15 amino acids. CDR1 and CDR2 from the germline V gene are LNHDA and SQIVND (reference sequence). This chain's CDR3 is CASSSPGQGDSPLHF. CDR3 nucleotide sequence: TGTGCCAGTAGTTCGCCGGGACAGGGAGATTCACCCCTCCACTTT.

The chain joins TRBV4-1 to TRBJ2-3; D may be TRBD2 (6 bases). CDR1 is MGHRA and CDR2 is YSYEKL in the germline V gene. CDR3 length equals 16 residues. V was clipped by 0 bases and J by 2 bases, with 12 bases between them. CDR3 amino acids: CASSQEGSGVTDTQYF. The CDR3, as DNA: TGCGCCAGCAGCCAAGAAGGTAGCGGAGTCACAGATACGCAGTATTTT.

The J gene is TRBJ1-2, the V gene TRBV5-4, with D hard to call. V was shortened by 0 bases and J by 3 bases, with 9 bases between the two germline ends. This CDR3 comprises 14 residues. CDR1 SGHNT and CDR2 YYREEE come from the germline V gene (reference sequence). The CDR3 DNA reads TGTGCCAGCAGCTTGGACGGGGATTACTATGGCTACACCTTC. This gives the protein CASSLDGDYYGYTF.

The rearrangement uses TRBV10-3 and TRBJ2-1, with TRBD2 matching over 10 bases. The V and J ends lost 8 bases and 7 bases, in that order; junction bases with no gene match: 8. In germline, CDR1 is ENHRY, CDR2 SYGVKD. The CDR3 length is 14 residues. CDR3: CAIRNIAGGNEQFF. For the CDR3, the DNA is TGTGCCATCCGAAACATAGCGGGAGGTAATGAGCAGTTCTTC.

CDR3 protein: CASKVLGEGTGRRYEQFF. DNA of the CDR3: TGTGCCAGCAAAGTTTTAGGAGAGGGAACTGGCCGTAGATATGAGCAGTTCTTC. The chain links TRBV11-2 to TRBJ2-1; maybe TRBD2 (5 bases). Germline CDR1 reads SGHAT; CDR2 reads FQNNGV. The CDR3 has 18 amino acids. V lost 7 bases, J lost 8 bases, and 30 bases lay in between.

This rearrangement joins TRBV5-3 to TRBJ1-6; the D is unclear. TRBV5-3 is flagged as an ORF with uncertain function. The CDR3 consists of 16 residues. Trimming removed 1 base at V and 9 bases at J, with 17 bases between. CDR3 sequence reads: CARSLSQDYLVSPLHF. DNA of the CDR3: TGTGCCAGAAGCTTGTCCCAGGACTATCTCGTTTCACCCCTCCACTTT.

The V call is TRBV7-2, the J call TRBJ2-3; TRBD2 might be the D (5 bases). In germline, CDR1 is SGHTA, CDR2 FQGNSA. The CDR3 loop spans 15 amino acids. Trimming left V 1 base short and J 1 base short, with 9 bases between. The CDR3 sequence: CASSLDSARTDTQYF. DNA of the CDR3: TGTGCCAGCAGCTTAGATAGCGCCCGCACAGATACGCAGTATTTT.

The genes are TRBV30 and TRBJ1-2, with a possible D match to TRBD1 (6 bases). Trimming shortened V by 2 bases and J by 2 bases, and 12 bases separated the two germline ends. CDR3 length equals 14 residues. Germline-derived CDR1 and CDR2 are GTSNPN and SVGIG (reference sequence). This CDR3 is CAWSQPGQNYGYTF. CDR3 nucleotides: TGTGCCTGGAGTCAACCGGGACAAAACTATGGCTACACCTTC. The complete variable domain, with remaining parts taken from reference TRBV30 and TRBJ1-2, reads SQTIHQWPATLVQPVGSPLSLECTVEGTSNPNLYWYRQAAGRGLQLLFYSVGIGQISSEVPQNLSASRPQDRQFILSSKKLLLSDSGFYLCAWSQPGQNYGYTFGSGTRLTVV.

The chain has TRBV5-1 and TRBJ2-2; TRBD1 aligns across 7 bases. The CDR3 length is 15 residues. Per germline, CDR1 SGHRS and CDR2 YFSETQ. Trimming took 3 bases from V and 4 from J; bases not matched to a gene: 6. CDR3 sequence reads: CASSSGQEGTGELFF. The CDR3, as DNA: TGCGCCAGCAGCTCCGGACAGGAAGGCACCGGGGAGCTGTTTTTT.

In its sample, this clone was seen a few times. The chain links TRBV18 to TRBJ1-3; possible D gene TRBD1, 6 bases. Per germline, CDR1 KGHSH and CDR2 LQKENI. V lost 2 bases and J 0 bases, leaving 14 bases between the germline ends. The CDR3 runs 17 residues. The CDR3 DNA sequence: TGTGCCAGCTCACCAACAGGGCCACTTGCCTCTGGAAACACCATATATTTT. Its translation is CASSPTGPLASGNTIYF.